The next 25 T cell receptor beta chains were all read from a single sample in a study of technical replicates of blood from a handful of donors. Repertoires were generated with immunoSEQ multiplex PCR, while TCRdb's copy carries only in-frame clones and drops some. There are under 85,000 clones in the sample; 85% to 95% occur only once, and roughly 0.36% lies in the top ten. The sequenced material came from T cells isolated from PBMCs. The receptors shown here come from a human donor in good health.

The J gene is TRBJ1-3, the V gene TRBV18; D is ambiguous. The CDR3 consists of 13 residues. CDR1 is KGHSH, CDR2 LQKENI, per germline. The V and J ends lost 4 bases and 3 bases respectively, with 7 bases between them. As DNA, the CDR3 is TGTGCCAGCTCACTCCAAAATGGAAACACCATATATTTT. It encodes CASSLQNGNTIYF.

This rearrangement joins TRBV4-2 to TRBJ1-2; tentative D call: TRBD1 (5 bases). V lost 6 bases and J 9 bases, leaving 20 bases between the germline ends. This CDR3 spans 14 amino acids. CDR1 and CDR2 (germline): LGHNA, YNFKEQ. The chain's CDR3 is CASRSPGTLWSYTF. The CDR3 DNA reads TGTGCCAGCAGATCCCCCGGGACTCTCTGGAGCTACACCTTC.

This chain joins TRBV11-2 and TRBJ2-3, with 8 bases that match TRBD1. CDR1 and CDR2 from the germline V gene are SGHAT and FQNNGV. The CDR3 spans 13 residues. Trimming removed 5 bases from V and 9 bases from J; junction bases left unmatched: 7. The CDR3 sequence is CASSPSRQGTQYF. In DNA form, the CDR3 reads TGTGCCAGCAGCCCAAGTCGACAGGGGACGCAGTATTTT.

DNA for the CDR3: TGCGCCAGCAGCTTGATCGCCAAGACAGGACTCGCCGACGAGCAGTACTTC. It codes for CASSLIAKTGLADEQYF. The chain is built from TRBV5-1 and TRBJ2-7, with D maybe TRBD1 (6 bases). Trimming removed 1 base at V and 5 bases at J, with 22 bases between. This CDR3 region has 17 residues. The germline gives CDR1 SGHRS, CDR2 YFSETQ.

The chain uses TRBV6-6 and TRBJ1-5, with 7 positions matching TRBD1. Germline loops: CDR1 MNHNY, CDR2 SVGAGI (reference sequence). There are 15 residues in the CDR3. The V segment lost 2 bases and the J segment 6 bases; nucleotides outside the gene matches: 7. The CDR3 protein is CASSYEGAVVQPQHF. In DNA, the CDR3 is TGTGCCAGCAGTTACGAGGGGGCCGTGGTTCAGCCCCAGCATTTT.

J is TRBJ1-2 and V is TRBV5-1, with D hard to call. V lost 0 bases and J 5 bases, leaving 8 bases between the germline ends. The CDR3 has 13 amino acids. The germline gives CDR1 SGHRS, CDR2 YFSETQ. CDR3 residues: CASSLEGGYGYTF. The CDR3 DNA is TGCGCCAGCAGCTTGGAGGGCGGGTATGGCTACACCTTC.

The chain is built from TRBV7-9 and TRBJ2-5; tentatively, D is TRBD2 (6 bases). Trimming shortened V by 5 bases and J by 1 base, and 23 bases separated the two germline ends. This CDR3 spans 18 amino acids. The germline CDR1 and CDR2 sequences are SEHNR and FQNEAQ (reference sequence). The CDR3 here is CASSPPLSAGTSQETQYF. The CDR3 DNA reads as TGTGCCAGCAGCCCCCCCCTAAGCGCGGGAACGTCCCAAGAGACCCAGTACTTC. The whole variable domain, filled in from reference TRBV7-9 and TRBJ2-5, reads DTGVSQNPRHKITKRGQNVTFRCDPISEHNRLYWYRQTLGQGPEFLTYFQNEAQLEKSRLLSDRFSAERPKGSFSTLEIQRTEQGDSAMYLCASSPPLSAGTSQETQYFGPGTRLLVL.

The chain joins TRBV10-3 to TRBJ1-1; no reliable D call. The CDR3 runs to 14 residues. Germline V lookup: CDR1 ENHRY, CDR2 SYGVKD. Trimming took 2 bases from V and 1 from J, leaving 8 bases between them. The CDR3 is CAISEDGGNTEAFF. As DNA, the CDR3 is TGTGCCATCAGTGAGGACGGCGGGAACACTGAAGCTTTCTTT.

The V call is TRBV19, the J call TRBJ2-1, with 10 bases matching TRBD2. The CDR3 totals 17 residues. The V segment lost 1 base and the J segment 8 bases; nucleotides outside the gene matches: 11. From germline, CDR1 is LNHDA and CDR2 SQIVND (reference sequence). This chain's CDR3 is CASSIGTSGPLGDEQFF. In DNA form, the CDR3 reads TGTGCCAGTAGTATAGGGACTAGCGGACCCCTTGGGGATGAGCAGTTCTTC.

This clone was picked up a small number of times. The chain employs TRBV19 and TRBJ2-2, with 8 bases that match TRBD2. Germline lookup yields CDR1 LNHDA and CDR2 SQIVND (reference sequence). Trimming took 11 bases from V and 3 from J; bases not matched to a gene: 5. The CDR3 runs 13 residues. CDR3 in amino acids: CAGGRRDTGELFF. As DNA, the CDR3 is TGTGCCGGCGGGAGGAGGGACACCGGGGAGCTGTTTTTT. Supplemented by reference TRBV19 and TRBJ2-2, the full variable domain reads DGGITQSPKYLFRKEGQNVTLSCEQNLNHDAMYWYRQDPGQGLRLIYYSQIVNDFQKGDIAEGYSVSREKKESFPLTVTSAQKNPTAFYLCAGGRRDTGELFFGEGSRLTVL.

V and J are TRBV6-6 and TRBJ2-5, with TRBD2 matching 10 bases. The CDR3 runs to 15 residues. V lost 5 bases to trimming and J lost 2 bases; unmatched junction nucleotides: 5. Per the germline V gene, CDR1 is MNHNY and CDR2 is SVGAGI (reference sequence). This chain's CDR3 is CASSKTSGLQETQYF. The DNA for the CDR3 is TGTGCCAGCAGTAAGACTAGCGGGTTACAAGAGACCCAGTACTTC.

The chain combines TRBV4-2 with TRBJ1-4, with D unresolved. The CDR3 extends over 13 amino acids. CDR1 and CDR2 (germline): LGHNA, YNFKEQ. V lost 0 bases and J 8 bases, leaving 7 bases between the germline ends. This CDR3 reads CASSQESLEKLFF. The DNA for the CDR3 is TGTGCCAGCAGCCAAGAAAGCCTAGAAAAACTGTTTTTT.

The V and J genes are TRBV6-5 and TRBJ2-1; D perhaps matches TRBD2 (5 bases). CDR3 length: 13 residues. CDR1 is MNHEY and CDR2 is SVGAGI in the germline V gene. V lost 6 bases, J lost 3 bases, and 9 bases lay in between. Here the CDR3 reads CASSQGLYNEQFF. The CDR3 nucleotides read TGTGCCAGCAGCCAAGGACTCTACAATGAGCAGTTCTTC.

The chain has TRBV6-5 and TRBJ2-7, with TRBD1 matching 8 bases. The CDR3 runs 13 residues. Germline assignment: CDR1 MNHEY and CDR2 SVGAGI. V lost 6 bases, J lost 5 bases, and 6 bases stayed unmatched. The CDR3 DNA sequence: TGTGCCAGCAGCCGGGACAGGTCCCACGAGCAGTACTTC. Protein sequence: CASSRDRSHEQYF.

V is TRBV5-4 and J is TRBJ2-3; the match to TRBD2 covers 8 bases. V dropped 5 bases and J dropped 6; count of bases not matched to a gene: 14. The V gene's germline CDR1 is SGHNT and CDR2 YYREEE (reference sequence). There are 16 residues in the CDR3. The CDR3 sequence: CASSYSTSGAKDTQYF. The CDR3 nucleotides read TGTGCCAGCAGTTACTCTACTAGCGGAGCCAAGGATACGCAGTATTTT.

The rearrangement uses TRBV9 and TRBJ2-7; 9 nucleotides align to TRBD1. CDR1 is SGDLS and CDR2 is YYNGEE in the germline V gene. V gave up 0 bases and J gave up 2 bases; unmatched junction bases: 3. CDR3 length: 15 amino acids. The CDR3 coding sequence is TGTGCCAGCAGCGTAGAGGACAGGGGACCCTACGAGCAGTACTTC. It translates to CASSVEDRGPYEQYF.

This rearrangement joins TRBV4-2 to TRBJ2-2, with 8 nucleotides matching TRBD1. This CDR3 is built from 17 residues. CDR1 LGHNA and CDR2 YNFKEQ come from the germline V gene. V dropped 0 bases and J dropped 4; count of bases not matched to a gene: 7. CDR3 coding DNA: TGTGCCAGCAGCCAAGAAGGACAGGGAGGTACCACCGGGGAGCTGTTTTTT. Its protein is CASSQEGQGGTTGELFF.

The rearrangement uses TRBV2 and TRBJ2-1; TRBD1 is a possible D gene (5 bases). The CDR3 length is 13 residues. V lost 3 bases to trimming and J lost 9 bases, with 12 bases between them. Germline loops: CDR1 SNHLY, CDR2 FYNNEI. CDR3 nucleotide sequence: TGTGCCAGCAGTGACCTCAGGGTAGGTGAGCAGTTCTTC. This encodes CASSDLRVGEQFF.

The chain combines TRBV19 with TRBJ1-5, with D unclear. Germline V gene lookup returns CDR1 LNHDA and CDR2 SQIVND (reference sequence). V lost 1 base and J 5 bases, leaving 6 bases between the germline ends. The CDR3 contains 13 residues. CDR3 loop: CASSIVLDQPQHF. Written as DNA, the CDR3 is TGTGCCAGTAGTATAGTTCTCGATCAGCCCCAGCATTTT.

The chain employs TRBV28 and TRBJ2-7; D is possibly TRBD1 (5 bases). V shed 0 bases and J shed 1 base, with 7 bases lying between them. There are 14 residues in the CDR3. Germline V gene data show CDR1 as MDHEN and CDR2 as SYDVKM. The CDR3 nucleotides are TGTGCCAGCAGTTTATGGGACATTTCCTACGAGCAGTACTTC. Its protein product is CASSLWDISYEQYF.

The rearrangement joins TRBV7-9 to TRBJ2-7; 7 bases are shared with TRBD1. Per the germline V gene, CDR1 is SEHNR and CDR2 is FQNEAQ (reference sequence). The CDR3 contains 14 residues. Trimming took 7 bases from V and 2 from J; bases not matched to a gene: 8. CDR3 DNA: TGTGCCAGCACTCAAACCGGGACAGCCTACGAGCAGTACTTC. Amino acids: CASTQTGTAYEQYF.

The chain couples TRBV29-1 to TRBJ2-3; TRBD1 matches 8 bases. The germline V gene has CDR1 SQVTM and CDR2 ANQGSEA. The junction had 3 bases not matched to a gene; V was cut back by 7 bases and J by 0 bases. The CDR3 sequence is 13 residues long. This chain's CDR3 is CSARQGSTDTQYF. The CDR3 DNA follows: TGCAGCGCTCGACAGGGGAGCACAGATACGCAGTATTTT.

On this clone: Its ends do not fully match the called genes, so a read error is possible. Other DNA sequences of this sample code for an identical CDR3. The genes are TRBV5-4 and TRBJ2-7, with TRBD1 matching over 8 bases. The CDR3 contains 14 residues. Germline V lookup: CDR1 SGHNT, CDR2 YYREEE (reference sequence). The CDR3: CASTNRGSSYEQYF. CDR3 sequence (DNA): TGTGCCAGCACCAACAGGGGGAGCTCCTACGAGCAGTACTTT. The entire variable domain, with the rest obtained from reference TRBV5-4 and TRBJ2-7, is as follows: ETGVTQSPTHLIKTRGQQVTLRCSSQSGHNTVSWYQQALGQGPQFIFQYYREEENGRGNFPPRFSGLQFPNYSSELNVNALELDDSALYLCASTNRGSSYEQYFGPGTRLTVT.

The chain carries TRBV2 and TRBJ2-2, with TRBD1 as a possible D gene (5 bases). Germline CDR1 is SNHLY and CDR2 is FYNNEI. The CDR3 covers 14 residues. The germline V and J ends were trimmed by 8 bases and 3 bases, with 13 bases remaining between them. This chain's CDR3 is CASGDRYHTGELFF. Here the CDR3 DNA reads TGTGCCAGCGGAGACAGATATCACACCGGGGAGCTGTTTTTT.

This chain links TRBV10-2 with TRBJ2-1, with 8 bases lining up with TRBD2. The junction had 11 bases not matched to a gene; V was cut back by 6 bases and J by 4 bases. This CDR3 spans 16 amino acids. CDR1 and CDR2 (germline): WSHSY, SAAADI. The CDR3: CASSKKGLDGYNEQFF. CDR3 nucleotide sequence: TGCGCCAGCAGCAAAAAGGGACTAGATGGGTACAATGAGCAGTTCTTC.